The 20 T cell receptor beta chains reported below all come from one sample, sequenced in a study of T cell repertoires in ileal Crohn's disease. Produced via immunoSEQ multiplex PCR; TCRdb's table is partial and in-frame only. The table lists about 17,000 clones, over 45% of them singletons. The sequenced sample consisted of ileal tissue. These receptors were obtained from an adult with Crohn's disease.

A few counts support this clone. J is TRBJ2-1 and V is TRBV6-5; D unresolved. Germline loops: CDR1 MNHEY, CDR2 SVGAGI. This CDR3 has 12 amino acids. V lost 2 bases and J lost 6, with 5 bases in between. CDR3 loop: CASSYLSNEQFF. The CDR3 nucleotides read TGTGCCAGCAGTTACCTCTCCAATGAGCAGTTCTTC.

This chain uses TRBV7-2 with TRBJ1-5, with TRBD1 identical over 8 bases. This CDR3 contains 15 residues. The V segment lost 4 bases and the J segment 1 base; nucleotides outside the gene matches: 3. Germline V lookup: CDR1 SGHTA, CDR2 FQGNSA. The CDR3, as DNA: TGTGCCAGCAGCTGGGGGACAGGAAGCAATCAGCCCCAGCATTTT. It yields the protein CASSWGTGSNQPQHF.

The sample holds a few counts of this clone. The rearrangement uses TRBV28 and TRBJ1-2, with D possibly being TRBD1 (5 bases). The V gene's germline CDR1 is MDHEN and CDR2 SYDVKM. Trimming removed 6 bases at V and 4 bases at J, with 18 bases between. The CDR3 sequence is 15 residues long. The CDR3: CASRHRKGAGYGYTF. The CDR3 nucleotides are TGTGCCAGCAGGCATAGGAAAGGGGCCGGCTATGGCTACACCTTC.

This chain uses TRBV7-6 with TRBJ1-1, with D tentatively TRBD1 (6 bases). The CDR3 is 15 residues long. The germline V gene has CDR1 SGHVS and CDR2 FNYEAQ. V lost 5 bases and J lost 1, with 14 bases in between. The CDR3 nucleotides are TGTGCCAGCAGCCCCGGACAGTCCAGGAACACTGAAGCTTTCTTT. As protein: CASSPGQSRNTEAFF.

The rearrangement joins TRBV5-1 to TRBJ2-2; TRBD1 matches 9 bases. Germline V gene data show CDR1 as SGHRS and CDR2 as YFSETQ. The trim removed 10 bases at V and 5 bases at J, leaving 6 bases unmatched. The CDR3 totals 13 residues. CDR3 loop: CAGLDRGTGELFF. In DNA, the CDR3 is TGCGCCGGACTGGACAGGGGAACCGGGGAGCTGTTTTTT.

Written as DNA, the CDR3 is TGCAGCGTTGGTTTCCCCCTAGTCTCCTACAATGAGCAGTTCTTC. Translated, it gives CSVGFPLVSYNEQFF. The chain combines TRBV29-1 with TRBJ2-1; no definite D call. This CDR3 has 15 residues. The V gene lost 4 bases and the J gene lost 0 bases, with 13 bases spanning the gap. Germline loops: CDR1 SQVTM, CDR2 ANQGSEA.

This chain connects TRBV19 to TRBJ1-4; 8 bases agree with TRBD1. Germline V CDR1 and CDR2: LNHDA, SQIVND (reference sequence). The trim removed 5 bases at V and 0 bases at J, leaving 5 bases unmatched. The CDR3 has 16 residues. The CDR3 loop is CASSATTGATNEKLFF. The CDR3 nucleotides read TGTGCCAGTAGTGCCACGACAGGGGCAACTAATGAAAAACTGTTTTTT. Drawing the rest from reference TRBV19 and TRBJ1-4, the complete variable domain is DGGITQSPKYLFRKEGQNVTLSCEQNLNHDAMYWYRQDPGQGLRLIYYSQIVNDFQKGDIAEGYSVSREKKESFPLTVTSAQKNPTAFYLCASSATTGATNEKLFFGSGTQLSVL.

The chain links TRBV6-4 to TRBJ1-1, with D maybe TRBD1 (6 bases). Per the germline V gene, CDR1 is MRHNA and CDR2 is SNTAGT. Trimming pared 2 bases from V and 1 base from J, leaving 14 bases between. This CDR3 is 16 amino acids long. This CDR3 reads CASSDRQGMGNTEAFF. The CDR3 DNA reads TGTGCCAGCAGTGACCGTCAGGGGATGGGGAACACTGAAGCTTTCTTT.

This clone was detected once. V and J are TRBV7-3 and TRBJ2-1; 9 bases fit TRBD2. Trimming cost V 5 bases and J 9 bases; bases outside gene matches: 11. Germline CDR1 is SGHTA and CDR2 is FQGTGA. CDR3 length equals 15 residues. CDR3 DNA: TGTGCCAGCAGCCCAGGAGGTAGCGGGAGAGGTGAGCAGTTCTTC. Its protein is CASSPGGSGRGEQFF.

The CDR3 region has the DNA TGCGCCAGCAGCTTGTCACAGAGCACAGATACGCAGTATTTT. This encodes CASSLSQSTDTQYF. The gene calls are TRBV5-1 and TRBJ2-3; D not resolved. Per the germline V gene, CDR1 is SGHRS and CDR2 is YFSETQ. With 1 base removed from V and 0 bases from J, the gap between germline ends came to 6 bases. The CDR3 extends over 14 amino acids.

In nucleotides, the CDR3 is TGTGCCAGCAGCCCCCCAACCACAGACAGATATGGCTACACCTTC. Its protein product is CASSPPTTDRYGYTF. This chain joins TRBV2 and TRBJ1-2, with D possibly TRBD1 on 5 matching bases. The CDR3 has 15 amino acids. Germline V gene sequence: CDR1 SNHLY, CDR2 FYNNEI. V dropped 6 bases and J dropped 5 bases, with 19 bases sitting between them.

The chain uses TRBV27 and TRBJ2-7; D is possibly TRBD1 (6 bases). Germline V gene lookup returns CDR1 MNHEY and CDR2 SMNVEV (reference sequence). The length of the CDR3 is 15 residues. Trimming removed 3 bases at V and 1 base at J, with 13 bases between. As DNA, the CDR3 is TGTGCCAGCAGTTTTGTACAGGGAAGTTCCTACGAGCAGTACTTC. Its protein is CASSFVQGSSYEQYF.

The chain has TRBV11-2 and TRBJ1-2; D uncertain. V lost 1 base, J lost 2 bases, and 5 bases lay in between. Germline lookup yields CDR1 SGHAT and CDR2 FQNNGV. The CDR3 runs 13 residues. The DNA of the CDR3 is TGTGCCAGCAGCTTAGGACTAAACTATGGCTACACCTTC. Translation: CASSLGLNYGYTF. The whole variable domain, filled in from reference TRBV11-2 and TRBJ1-2, reads EAGVAQSPRYKIIEKRQSVAFWCNPISGHATLYWYQQILGQGPKLLIQFQNNGVVDDSQLPKDRFSAERLKGVDSTLKIQPAKLEDSAVYLCASSLGLNYGYTFGSGTRLTVV.

This clone was observed once. The CDR3 is CASSRGGRGYSYNEQFF. As DNA, the CDR3 is TGTGCCAGCAGTCGGGGTGGACGCGGCTACTCCTACAATGAGCAGTTCTTC. The gene calls are TRBV5-4 and TRBJ2-1; D is possibly TRBD2 (5 bases). Germline V gene lookup returns CDR1 SGHNT and CDR2 YYREEE (reference sequence). The CDR3 covers 17 residues. The V and J ends lost 5 bases and 0 bases respectively, with 18 bases between them.

CDR3 region: CASSLSSVTNNEQFF. The CDR3 bases are TGTGCCAGCAGCTTAAGTTCAGTCACTAACAATGAGCAGTTCTTC. The chain employs TRBV11-2 and TRBJ2-1; D unclear. V gave up 2 bases and J gave up 5 bases, with 13 bases separating them. The CDR3 has 15 residues. Germline values: CDR1 SGHAT, CDR2 FQNNGV.

The CDR3 region has the DNA TGTGCCAGCAGCTTAGATCGAGGGAATGGCTACACCTTC. As protein: CASSLDRGNGYTF. This sequence joins TRBV11-2 and TRBJ1-2; D gene ambiguous. Germline assignment: CDR1 SGHAT and CDR2 FQNNGV. The CDR3 length is 13 residues. Between the trimmed V and J ends, which lost 0 bases and 6 bases, there was a span of 8 bases.

The chain employs TRBV27 and TRBJ2-7; the match to TRBD2 covers 12 bases. The CDR3 length is 16 residues. Germline lookup yields CDR1 MNHEY and CDR2 SMNVEV (reference sequence). V was pared by 3 bases and J by 5 bases, with 8 bases of the junction left unmatched. The DNA for the CDR3 is TGTGCCAGCAGTTTTCTAGCGGGAGGGGGCCGAAACGAGCAGTACTTC. Translating gives CASSFLAGGGRNEQYF.

The sample holds one count of this clone. The rearrangement uses TRBV5-1 and TRBJ1-1; D is possibly TRBD1 (6 bases). This CDR3 comprises 14 residues. V was cut by 6 bases and J by 5 bases, with 17 bases left in between. Germline values: CDR1 SGHRS, CDR2 YFSETQ. CDR3 in amino acids: CASTLGGAGTEAFF. The CDR3 DNA reads as TGCGCCAGCACCCTGGGGGGGGCGGGGACTGAAGCTTTCTTT.

The rearrangement joins TRBV6-5 to TRBJ2-2; TRBD2 matches 11 bases. This CDR3 spans 15 amino acids. Germline CDR1 and CDR2: MNHEY and SVGAGI. V was pared by 7 bases and J by 7 bases, with 8 bases of the junction left unmatched. DNA for the CDR3: TGTGCCAGCACCTCCTGGGGACTAGCGGACGGGGAGCTGTTTTTT. It specifies CASTSWGLADGELFF.

The chain combines TRBV18 with TRBJ2-7, with 7 bases lining up with TRBD1. V shed 4 bases and J 2 bases; nucleotides not matched to a gene: 8. The CDR3 loop spans 15 amino acids. CDR1 is KGHSH and CDR2 is LQKENI in the germline V gene. The CDR3: CASSRQGEPTYEQYF. CDR3 bases: TGTGCCAGCTCACGTCAGGGGGAACCAACCTACGAGCAGTACTTC. The whole variable domain, remainder taken from reference TRBV18 and TRBJ2-7, is NAGVMQNPRHLVRRRGQEARLRCSPMKGHSHVYWYRQLPEEGLKFMVYLQKENIIDESGMPKERFSAEFPKEGPSILRIQQVVRGDSAAYFCASSRQGEPTYEQYFGPGTRLTVT.